A selection of T cell receptor beta chains follows, all from one sample in a study of T cell responses to AZD1222 COVID-19 vaccine. TCRdb keeps only in-frame clones here, not all; method: immunoSEQ multiplex PCR. Of roughly 110,000 clones in the sample, around 82% were seen once. The sample here was peripheral blood, taken on day 0 of AZD1222 vaccination. Receptor source: an adult in good health. Both conserved end residues are part of each CDR3. The D gene is left open where the match is weak. Size is omitted from some rows. Given values are once, few, many or a class for expanded clones.

v_call	d_call	clone_size	j_call	cdr3_aa	cdr3_nt
TRBV4-3	TRBD2	NA	TRBJ2-7	CASSQEWTGGYEQYF	TGCGCCAGCAGCCAAGAGTGGACGGGAGGCTACGAGCAGTACTTC
TRBV27	TRBD1	NA	TRBJ2-7	CASSSGTGLWGQYF	TGTGCCAGCAGCTCCGGGACAGGGTTATGGGGGCAGTACTTC
TRBV4-2	NA	NA	TRBJ2-7	CASSRGGTYEQYF	TGTGCCAGCAGCCGTGGCGGAACCTACGAGCAGTACTTC
TRBV11-2	TRBD2	NA	TRBJ2-7	CASSFLAGDTYEQYF	TGTGCCAGCAGCTTCTTAGCGGGGGACACCTACGAGCAGTACTTC
TRBV6-5	NA	NA	TRBJ1-4	CASSMGPRNEKLFF	TGTGCCAGCAGTATGGGGCCTAGAAATGAAAAACTGTTTTTT
TRBV5-1	NA	NA	TRBJ1-5	CASRAQHF	TGCGCCAGCAGGGCCCAGCATTTT
TRBV3-1/TRBV3-2	NA	once	TRBJ1-4	CASSPRGEKLFF	TGTGCCAGCAGCCCGAGGGGAGAAAAACTGTTTTTT
TRBV5-1	NA	NA	TRBJ2-5	CASRSTDRAETQYF	TGCGCCAGCAGATCGACTGACCGGGCGGAGACCCAGTACTTC
TRBV7-7	TRBD2	NA	TRBJ2-5	CASSSRLAGKQETQYF	TGTGCTAGCAGCTCCCGACTAGCGGGAAAGCAAGAGACCCAGTACTTC
TRBV6-2/TRBV6-3	NA	NA	TRBJ1-1	CASSYAERSTEAFF	TGTGCCAGCAGTTACGCGGAAAGAAGCACTGAAGCTTTCTTT